This TCR beta chain emerged from a study of blood T cell repertoires in COVID-19. About the research overall: T cells, B-cell-depleted T cells, or PBMCs supplied cDNA or gDNA.

Methods used by the authors: Estimation of nucleated cell counts relied on the amplification of reference gene primers. The protocol was immunoSEQ multiplex PCR, while the TCRdb copy is restricted to in-frame clones and leaves out a portion. V and J calls and clone size are as listed in that table; D and trimming were resolved from the DNA. Here the sample spans over 150,000 clones, about 90% being singletons. Which cohort a participant joined came from the clinical history participants gave. Cohort 3 donors counted as recovered after two negative PCRs, clearance, or resolved symptoms. Germline V gene lookup returns CDR1 MNHEY and CDR2 SVGAGI. Unmatched junction bases numbered 10, after V lost 8 bases and J lost 8 bases. This CDR3 has 14 residues. This clone showed up just once.

The source is a woman in her fifties or sixties who had recovered from COVID-19. Source material: PBMCs or T cells enriched from blood (not recorded which). The chain links TRBV6-5 to TRBJ2-1, with 9 bases lining up with TRBD2. CDR3 nucleotide sequence: TGTGCCAGCTCCCTGAGGCGGGAGGGGTATGAGCAGTTCTTC. Translated: CASSLRREGYEQFF.